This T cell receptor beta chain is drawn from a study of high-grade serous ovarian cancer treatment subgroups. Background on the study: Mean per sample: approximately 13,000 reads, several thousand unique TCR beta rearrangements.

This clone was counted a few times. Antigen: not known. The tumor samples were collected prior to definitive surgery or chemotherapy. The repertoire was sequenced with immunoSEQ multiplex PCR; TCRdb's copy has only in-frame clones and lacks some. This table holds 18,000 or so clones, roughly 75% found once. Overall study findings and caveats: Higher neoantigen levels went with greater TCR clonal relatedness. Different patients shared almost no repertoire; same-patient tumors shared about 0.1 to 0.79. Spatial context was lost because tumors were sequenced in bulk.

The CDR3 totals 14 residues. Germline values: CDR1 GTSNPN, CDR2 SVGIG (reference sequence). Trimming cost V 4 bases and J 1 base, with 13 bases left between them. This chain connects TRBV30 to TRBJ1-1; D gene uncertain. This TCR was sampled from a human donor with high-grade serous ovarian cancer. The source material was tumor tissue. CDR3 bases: TGTGCCTGGACTGCAATGAGATCGAACACTGAAGCTTTCTTT. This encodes CAWTAMRSNTEAFF.